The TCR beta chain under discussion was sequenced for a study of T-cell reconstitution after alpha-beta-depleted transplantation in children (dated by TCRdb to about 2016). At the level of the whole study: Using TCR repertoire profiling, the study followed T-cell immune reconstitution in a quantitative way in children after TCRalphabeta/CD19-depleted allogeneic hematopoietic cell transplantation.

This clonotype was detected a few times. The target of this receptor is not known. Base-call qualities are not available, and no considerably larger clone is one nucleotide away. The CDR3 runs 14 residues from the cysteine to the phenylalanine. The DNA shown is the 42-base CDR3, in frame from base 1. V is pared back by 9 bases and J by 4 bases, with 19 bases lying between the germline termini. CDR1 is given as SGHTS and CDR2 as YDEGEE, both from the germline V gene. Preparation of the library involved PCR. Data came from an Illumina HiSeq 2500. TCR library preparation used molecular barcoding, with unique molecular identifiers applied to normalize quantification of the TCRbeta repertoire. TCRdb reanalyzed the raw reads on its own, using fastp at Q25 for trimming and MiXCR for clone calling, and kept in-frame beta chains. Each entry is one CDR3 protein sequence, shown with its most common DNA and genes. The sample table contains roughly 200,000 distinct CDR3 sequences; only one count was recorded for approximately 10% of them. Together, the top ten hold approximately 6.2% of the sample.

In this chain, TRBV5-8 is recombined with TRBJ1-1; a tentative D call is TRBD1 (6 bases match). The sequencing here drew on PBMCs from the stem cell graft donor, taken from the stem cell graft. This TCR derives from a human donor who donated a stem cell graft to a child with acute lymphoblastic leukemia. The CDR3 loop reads CATFLGGRSTEAFF. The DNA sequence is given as TGTGCCACTTTCTTGGGGGGGCGAAGCACTGAAGCTTTCTTT.